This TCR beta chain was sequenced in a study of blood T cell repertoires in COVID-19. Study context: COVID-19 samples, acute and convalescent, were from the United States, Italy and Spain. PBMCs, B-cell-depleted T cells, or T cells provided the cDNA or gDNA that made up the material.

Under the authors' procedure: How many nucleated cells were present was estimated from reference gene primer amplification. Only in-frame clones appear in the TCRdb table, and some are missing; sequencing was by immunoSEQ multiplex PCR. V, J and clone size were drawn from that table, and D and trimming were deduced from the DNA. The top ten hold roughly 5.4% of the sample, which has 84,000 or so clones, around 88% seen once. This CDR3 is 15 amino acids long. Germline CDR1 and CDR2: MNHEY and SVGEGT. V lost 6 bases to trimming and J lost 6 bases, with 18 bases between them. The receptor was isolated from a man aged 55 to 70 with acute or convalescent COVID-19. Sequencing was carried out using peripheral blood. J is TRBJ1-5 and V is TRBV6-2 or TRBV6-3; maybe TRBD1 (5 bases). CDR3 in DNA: TGTGCCAGCAGCGACCCTAGGGGCGTCGGTCAGCCCCAGCATTTT. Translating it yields CASSDPRGVGQPQHF.